This T cell receptor (beta chain) was sequenced for a study of T cell responses to AZD1222 COVID-19 vaccine. Findings and limits, study-wide: Donors skewed white British and female; clonal diversity was possibly underestimated.

Here immunoSEQ multiplex PCR was the method, and the copy in TCRdb shows in-frame clones only, minus some. The sample shows about 140,000 clones, around nine tenths of them seen only once. The CDR3 contains 12 residues. Germline V CDR1 and CDR2: LGHNA, YNFKEQ. V was shortened by 6 bases and J by 3 bases, with 5 bases between the two germline ends. To note about this clone: Antigen: not known.

This clonotype was obtained from an adult in good health. The sample here was peripheral blood, taken on day 0 of AZD1222 vaccination. The chain links TRBV4-2 to TRBJ1-4; D is unclear. CDR3 nucleotide sequence: TGTGCCAGCAGACAGTCTAATGAAAAACTGTTTTTT. This codes for CASRQSNEKLFF.